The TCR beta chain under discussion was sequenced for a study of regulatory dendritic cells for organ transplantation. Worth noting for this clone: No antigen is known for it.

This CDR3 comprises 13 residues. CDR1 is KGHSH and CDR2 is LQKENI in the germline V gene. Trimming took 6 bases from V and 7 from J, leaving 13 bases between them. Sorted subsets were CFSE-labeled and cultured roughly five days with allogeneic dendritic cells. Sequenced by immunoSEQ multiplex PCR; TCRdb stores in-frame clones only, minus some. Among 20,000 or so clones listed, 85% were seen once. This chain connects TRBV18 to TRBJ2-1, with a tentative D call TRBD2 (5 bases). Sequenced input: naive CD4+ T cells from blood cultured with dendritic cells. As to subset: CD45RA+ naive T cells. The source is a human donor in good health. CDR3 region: CASSLGGPNEQFF. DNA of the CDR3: TGTGCCAGCTCCCTTGGCGGGCCGAATGAGCAGTTCTTC.